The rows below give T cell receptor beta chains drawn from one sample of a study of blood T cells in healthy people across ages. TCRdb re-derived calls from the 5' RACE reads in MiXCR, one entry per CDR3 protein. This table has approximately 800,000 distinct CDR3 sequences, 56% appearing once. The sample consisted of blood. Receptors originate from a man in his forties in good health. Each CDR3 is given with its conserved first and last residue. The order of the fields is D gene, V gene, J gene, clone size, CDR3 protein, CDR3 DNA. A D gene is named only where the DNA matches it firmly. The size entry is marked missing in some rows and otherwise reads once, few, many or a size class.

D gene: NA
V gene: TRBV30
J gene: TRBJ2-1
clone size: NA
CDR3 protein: CAWSVPGQETQFF
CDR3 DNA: TGTGCCTGGAGTGTACCCGGACAAGAGACCCAGTTCTTC

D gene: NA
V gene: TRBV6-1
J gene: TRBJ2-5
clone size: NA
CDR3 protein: CASSERRVGGETQYF
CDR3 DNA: TGTGCCAGCAGTGAACGACGGGTGGGCGGGGAGACCCAGTACTTC

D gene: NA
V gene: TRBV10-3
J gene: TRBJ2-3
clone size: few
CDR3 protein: CAISARGSTDTQYF
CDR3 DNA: TGTGCCATCAGTGCAAGGGGATCCACAGATACGCAGTATTTT

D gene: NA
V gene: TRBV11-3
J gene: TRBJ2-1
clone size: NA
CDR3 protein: CASSLSHLIVGDNEQFF
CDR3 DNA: TGTGCCAGCAGCTTATCACATCTTATCGTGGGGGACAATGAGCAGTTCTTC

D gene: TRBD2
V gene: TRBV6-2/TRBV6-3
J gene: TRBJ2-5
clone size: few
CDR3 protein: CASATSGNYNHQETQYF
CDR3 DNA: TGTGCCAGCGCAACTAGCGGGAACTACAACCACCAAGAGACCCAGTACTTC

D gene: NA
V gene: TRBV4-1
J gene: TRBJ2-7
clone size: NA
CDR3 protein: CASSQLGRSYEQYF
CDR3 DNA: TGCGCCAGCAGCCAACTTGGCAGGTCCTACGAGCAGTACTTC

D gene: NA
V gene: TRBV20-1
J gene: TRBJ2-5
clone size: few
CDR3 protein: CSARVVIGGETQYF
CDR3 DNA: TGCAGTGCTAGAGTCGTTATAGGGGGGGAGACCCAGTACTTC

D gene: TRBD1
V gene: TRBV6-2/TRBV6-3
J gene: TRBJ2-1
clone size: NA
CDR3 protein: CASSYAGQGGNEQFF
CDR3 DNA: TGTGCCAGCAGTTACGCGGGACAGGGGGGCAATGAGCAGTTCTTC

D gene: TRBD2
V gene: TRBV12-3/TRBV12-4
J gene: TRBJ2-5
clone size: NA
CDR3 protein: CASSLIGRGGETQYF
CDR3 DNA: TGTGCCAGCAGTTTAATAGGGCGGGGGGGGGAGACCCAGTACTTC

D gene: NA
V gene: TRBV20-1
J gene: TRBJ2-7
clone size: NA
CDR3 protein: CSARDPVRGYSYEQYF
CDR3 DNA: TGCAGTGCTAGGGACCCCGTTAGAGGTTACTCCTACGAGCAGTACTTC

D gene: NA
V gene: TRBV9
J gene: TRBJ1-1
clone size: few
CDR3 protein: CASSAGRGMLNTEAFF
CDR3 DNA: TGTGCCAGCAGCGCTGGGCGGGGTATGCTGAACACTGAAGCTTTCTTT

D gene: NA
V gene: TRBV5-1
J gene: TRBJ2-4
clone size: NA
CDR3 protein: CASSIGQWSAKNIQYF
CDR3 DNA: TGCGCCAGCAGCATCGGACAGTGGTCGGCCAAAAACATTCAGTACTTC

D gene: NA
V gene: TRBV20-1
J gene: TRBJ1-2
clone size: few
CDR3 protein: CSARILDNYGYTF
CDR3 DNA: TGCAGTGCTAGAATCCTCGATAACTATGGCTACACCTTC

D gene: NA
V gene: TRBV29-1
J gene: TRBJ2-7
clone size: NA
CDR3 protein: CSARGSNYEQYF
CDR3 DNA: TGCAGCGCGCGAGGGAGTAATTACGAGCAGTACTTC

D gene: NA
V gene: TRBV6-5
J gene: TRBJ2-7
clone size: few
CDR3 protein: CASSWTAGYEQCF
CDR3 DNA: TGTGCCAGCAGTTGGACAGCGGGCTACGAGCAGTGCTTC

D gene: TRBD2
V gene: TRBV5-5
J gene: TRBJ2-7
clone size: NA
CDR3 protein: CASSSRTSGTSYEQYF
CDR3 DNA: TGTGCCAGCAGCTCACGAACTAGCGGGACTTCCTACGAGCAGTACTTC

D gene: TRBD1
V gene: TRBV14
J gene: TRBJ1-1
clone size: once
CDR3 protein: CASSQVGQVNTEAFF
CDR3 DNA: TGTGCCAGCAGCCAAGTCGGACAGGTGAACACTGAAGCTTTCTTT

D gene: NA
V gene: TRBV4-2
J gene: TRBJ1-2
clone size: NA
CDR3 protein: CASSQELETGLSEGYTF
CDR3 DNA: TGTGCCAGCAGCCAAGAGTTAGAGACAGGCCTTTCCGAGGGCTACACCTTC

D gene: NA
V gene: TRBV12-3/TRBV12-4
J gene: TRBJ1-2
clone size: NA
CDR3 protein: CASRFSSVTELPYGYTF
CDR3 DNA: TGTGCCAGCCGTTTTTCTTCAGTTACAGAACTTCCCTATGGCTACACCTTC

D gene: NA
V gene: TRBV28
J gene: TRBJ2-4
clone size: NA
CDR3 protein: CASRRGSNQGTQYF
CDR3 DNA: TGTGCCAGCAGAAGGGGCAGTAACCAAGGTACCCAGTACTTC

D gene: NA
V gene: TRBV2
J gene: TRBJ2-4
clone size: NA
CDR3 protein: CASYLDMNPRAKNIQYF
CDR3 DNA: TGTGCCAGCTACCTAGACATGAACCCCCGGGCCAAAAACATTCAGTACTTC

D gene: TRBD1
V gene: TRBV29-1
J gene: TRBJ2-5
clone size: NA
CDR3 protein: CSATQTGNRETQYF
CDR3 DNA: TGCAGCGCCACTCAGACAGGGAATAGAGAGACCCAGTACTTC

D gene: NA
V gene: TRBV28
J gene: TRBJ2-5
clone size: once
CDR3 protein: CASSSRGTREQETQYF
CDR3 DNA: TGTGCCAGCAGTTCGAGGGGTACGAGGGAGCAAGAGACCCAGTACTTC

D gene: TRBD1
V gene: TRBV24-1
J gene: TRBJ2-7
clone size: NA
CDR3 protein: CATSDYDRVMTYEQYF
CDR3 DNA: TGTGCCACCAGTGATTACGACAGGGTCATGACCTACGAGCAGTACTTC

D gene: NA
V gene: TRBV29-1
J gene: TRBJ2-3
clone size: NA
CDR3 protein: CSVVWSRLDTQYF
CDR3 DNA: TGCAGCGTTGTATGGTCAAGGCTAGATACGCAGTATTTT

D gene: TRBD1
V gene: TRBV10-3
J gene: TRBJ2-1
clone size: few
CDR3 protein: CAISSRDRDYNEQFF
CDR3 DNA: TGTGCCATCAGTAGTCGGGACAGGGACTACAATGAGCAGTTCTTC

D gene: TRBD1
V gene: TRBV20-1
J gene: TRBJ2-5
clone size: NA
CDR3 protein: CSAQIPGQQETQYF
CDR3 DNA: TGCAGTGCTCAAATTCCGGGACAGCAAGAGACCCAGTACTTC

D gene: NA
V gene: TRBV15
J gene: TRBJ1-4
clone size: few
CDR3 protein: CATSSRQRPEKLFF
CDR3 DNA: TGTGCCACCAGCTCTCGACAAAGGCCCGAAAAACTGTTTTTT

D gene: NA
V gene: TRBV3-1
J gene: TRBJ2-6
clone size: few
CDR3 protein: CASSRRSSGANVLTF
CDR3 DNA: TGTGCCAGCAGCCGAAGAAGCTCTGGGGCCAACGTCCTGACTTTC

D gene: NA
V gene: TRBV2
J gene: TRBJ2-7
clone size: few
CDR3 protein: CASSVKVQKQYF
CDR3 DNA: TGTGCCAGCAGCGTCAAAGTTCAAAAGCAGTACTTC

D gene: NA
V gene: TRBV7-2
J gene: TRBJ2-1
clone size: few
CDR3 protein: CASSLGLGFNEQFF
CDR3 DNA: TGTGCCAGCAGCTTAGGGCTAGGTTTCAATGAGCAGTTCTTC

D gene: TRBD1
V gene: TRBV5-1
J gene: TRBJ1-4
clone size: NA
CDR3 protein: CASSNVQGANEKLFF
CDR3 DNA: TGCGCCAGCAGTAATGTCCAGGGGGCTAATGAAAAACTGTTTTTT

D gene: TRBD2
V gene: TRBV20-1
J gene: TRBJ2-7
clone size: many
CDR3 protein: CSARRWRGDSYEQYF
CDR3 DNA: TGCAGTGCTAGGAGGTGGCGGGGGGACTCCTACGAGCAGTACTTC

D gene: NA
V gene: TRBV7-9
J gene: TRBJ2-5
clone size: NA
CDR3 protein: CASSSRQRQETQYF
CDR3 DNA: TGTGCCAGCAGCTCCCGACAGCGCCAAGAGACCCAGTACTTC

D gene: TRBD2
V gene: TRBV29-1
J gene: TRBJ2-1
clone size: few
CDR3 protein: CSVTGLAGVDEQFF
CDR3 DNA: TGCAGCGTGACCGGACTAGCGGGGGTAGATGAGCAGTTCTTC

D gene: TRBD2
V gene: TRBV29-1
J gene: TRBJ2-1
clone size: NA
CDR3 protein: CSVSGGSYNERFF
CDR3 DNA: TGCAGCGTCAGCGGGGGCTCCTACAATGAGCGGTTCTTC

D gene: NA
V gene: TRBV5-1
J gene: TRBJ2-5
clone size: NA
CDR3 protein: CASSLGPGSEETQYF
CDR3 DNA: TGCGCCAGCAGCTTGGGGCCAGGGTCAGAAGAGACCCAGTACTTC

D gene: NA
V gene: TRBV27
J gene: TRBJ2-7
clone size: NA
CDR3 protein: CASSPLAAAVYEQYF
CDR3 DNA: TGTGCCAGCAGCCCGTTGGCTGCGGCCGTATACGAGCAGTACTTC

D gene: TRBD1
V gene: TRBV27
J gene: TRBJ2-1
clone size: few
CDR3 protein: CASSFRRTGNNEQFF
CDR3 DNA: TGTGCCAGCAGTTTCCGCCGGACAGGGAACAATGAGCAGTTCTTC

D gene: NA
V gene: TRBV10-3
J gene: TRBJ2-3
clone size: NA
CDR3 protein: CAISARSRGVTDTQYF
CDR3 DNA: TGTGCCATCAGTGCCCGATCCAGGGGTGTAACAGATACGCAGTATTTT

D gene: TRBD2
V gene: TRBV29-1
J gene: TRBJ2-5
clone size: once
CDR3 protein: CSLSGRASETQYF
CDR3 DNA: TGCAGCCTCAGCGGGAGGGCCTCAGAGACCCAGTACTTC

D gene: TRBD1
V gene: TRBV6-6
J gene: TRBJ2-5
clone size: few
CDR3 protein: CASSPAGGPQETQYF
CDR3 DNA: TGTGCCAGCAGTCCGGCAGGGGGTCCTCAAGAGACCCAGTACTTC

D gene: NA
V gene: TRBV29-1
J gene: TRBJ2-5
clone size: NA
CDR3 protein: CSVWLGSETQYF
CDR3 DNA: TGCAGCGTCTGGCTGGGGTCCGAGACCCAGTACTTC

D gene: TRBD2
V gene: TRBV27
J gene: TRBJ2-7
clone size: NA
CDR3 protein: CASSKVLAGGPQYF
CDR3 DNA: TGTGCCAGCAGTAAGGTACTAGCGGGAGGGCCGCAGTACTTC

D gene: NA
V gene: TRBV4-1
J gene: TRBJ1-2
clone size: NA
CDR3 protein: CASSQVMSAQLYGYTF
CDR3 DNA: TGCGCCAGCAGCCAAGTTATGAGTGCCCAACTCTATGGCTACACCTTC

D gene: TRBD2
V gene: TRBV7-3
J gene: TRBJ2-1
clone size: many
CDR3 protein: CASSFSGTNNEQFF
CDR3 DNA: TGTGCCAGCAGCTTTTCCGGGACTAACAATGAGCAGTTCTTC

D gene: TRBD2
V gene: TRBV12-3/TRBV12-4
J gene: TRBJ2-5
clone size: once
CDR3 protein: CASRTGTSGQETQYF
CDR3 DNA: TGTGCCAGCAGGACTGGGACTAGCGGTCAAGAGACCCAGTACTTC

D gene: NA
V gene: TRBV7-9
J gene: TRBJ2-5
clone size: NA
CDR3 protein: CASSLRGRVQETQYF
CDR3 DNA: TGTGCCAGCAGCCTCAGGGGAAGGGTCCAAGAGACCCAGTACTTC

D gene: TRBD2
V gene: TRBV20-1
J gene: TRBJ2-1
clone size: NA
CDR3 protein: CSAKWGDYYNEQFF
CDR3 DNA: TGCAGTGCCAAATGGGGGGACTATTACAATGAGCAGTTCTTC

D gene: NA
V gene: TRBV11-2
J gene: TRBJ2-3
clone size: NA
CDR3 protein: CASSMSDSPSTDTQYF
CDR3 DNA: TGTGCCAGCAGCATGTCCGACTCCCCTAGCACAGATACGCAGTATTTT

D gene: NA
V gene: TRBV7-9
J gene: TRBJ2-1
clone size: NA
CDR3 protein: CASSLYSGGELYNEQFF
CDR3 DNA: TGTGCCAGCAGCTTATATTCCGGCGGGGAACTCTACAATGAGCAGTTCTTC

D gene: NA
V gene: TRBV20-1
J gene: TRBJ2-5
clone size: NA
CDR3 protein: CSAERHQETQYF
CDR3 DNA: TGCAGTGCTGAGCGGCACCAAGAGACCCAGTACTTC

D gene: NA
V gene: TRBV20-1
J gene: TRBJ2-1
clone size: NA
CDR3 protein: CSVARTLNEQFF
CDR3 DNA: TGCAGCGTTGCGAGAACCTTGAATGAGCAGTTCTTC

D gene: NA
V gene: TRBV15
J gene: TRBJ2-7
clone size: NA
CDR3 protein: CATSANLWGETYEQYF
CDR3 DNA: TGTGCCACCAGCGCAAATCTGTGGGGGGAGACCTACGAGCAGTACTTC

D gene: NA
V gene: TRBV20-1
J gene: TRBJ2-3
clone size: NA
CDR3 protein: CSATRDPTDTQYF
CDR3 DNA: TGCAGTGCCACCAGGGACCCGACAGATACGCAGTATTTT

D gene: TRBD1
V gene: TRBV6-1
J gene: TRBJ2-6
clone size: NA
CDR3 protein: CASSERTGSTGANVLTF
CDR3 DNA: TGTGCCAGCAGTGAAAGGACAGGCTCGACTGGGGCCAACGTCCTGACTTTC

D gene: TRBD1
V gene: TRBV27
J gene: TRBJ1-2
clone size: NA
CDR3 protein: CASRGGQHNYGYTF
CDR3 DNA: TGTGCCAGCAGGGGGGGACAGCATAACTATGGCTACACCTTC

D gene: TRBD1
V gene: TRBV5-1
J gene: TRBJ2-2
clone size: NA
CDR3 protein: CASSTTGGTGELFF
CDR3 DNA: TGCGCCAGCAGCACTACAGGGGGCACCGGGGAGCTGTTTTTT